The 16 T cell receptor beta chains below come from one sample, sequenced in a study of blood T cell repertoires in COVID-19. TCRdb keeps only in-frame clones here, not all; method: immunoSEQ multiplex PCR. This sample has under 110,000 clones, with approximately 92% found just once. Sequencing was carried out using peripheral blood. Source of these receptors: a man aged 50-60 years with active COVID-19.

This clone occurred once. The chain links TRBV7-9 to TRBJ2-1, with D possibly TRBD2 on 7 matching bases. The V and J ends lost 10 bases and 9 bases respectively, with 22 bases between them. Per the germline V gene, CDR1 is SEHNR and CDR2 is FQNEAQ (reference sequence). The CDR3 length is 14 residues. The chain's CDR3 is CATHPGGLRGEQFF. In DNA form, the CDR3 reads TGTGCCACCCATCCGGGGGGTCTCAGGGGTGAGCAGTTCTTC.

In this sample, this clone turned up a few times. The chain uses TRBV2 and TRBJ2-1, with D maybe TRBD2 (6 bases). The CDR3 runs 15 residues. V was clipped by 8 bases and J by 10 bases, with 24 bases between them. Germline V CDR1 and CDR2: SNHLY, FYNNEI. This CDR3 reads CASWTDSGANGEQFF. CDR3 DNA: TGTGCCAGCTGGACTGATAGCGGTGCAAACGGGGAGCAGTTCTTC.

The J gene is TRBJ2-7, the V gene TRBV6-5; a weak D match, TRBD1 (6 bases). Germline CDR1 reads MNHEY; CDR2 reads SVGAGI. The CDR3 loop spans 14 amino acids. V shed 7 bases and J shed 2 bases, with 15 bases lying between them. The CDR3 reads CASTDPGDTYEQYF. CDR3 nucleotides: TGTGCCAGCACCGACCCAGGGGATACCTACGAGCAGTACTTC.

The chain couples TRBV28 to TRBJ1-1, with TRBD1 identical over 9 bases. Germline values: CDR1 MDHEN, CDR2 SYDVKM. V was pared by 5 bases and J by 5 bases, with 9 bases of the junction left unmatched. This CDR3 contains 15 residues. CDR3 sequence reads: CASSGGGTGRTEAFF. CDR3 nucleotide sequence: TGTGCCAGCAGTGGGGGGGGGACAGGGCGGACTGAAGCTTTCTTT. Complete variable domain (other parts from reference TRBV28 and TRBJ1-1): DVKVTQSSRYLVKRTGEKVFLECVQDMDHENMFWYRQDPGLGLRLIYFSYDVKMKEKGDIPEGYSVSREKKERFSLILESASTNQTSMYLCASSGGGTGRTEAFFGQGTRLTVV.

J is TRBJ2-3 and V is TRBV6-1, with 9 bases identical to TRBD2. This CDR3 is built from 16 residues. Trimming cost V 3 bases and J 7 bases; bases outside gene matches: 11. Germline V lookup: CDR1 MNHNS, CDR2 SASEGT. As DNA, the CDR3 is TGTGCCAGCAGTGACCCGGTAGCGGGAGTCAGGAATACGCAGTATTTT. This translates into CASSDPVAGVRNTQYF.

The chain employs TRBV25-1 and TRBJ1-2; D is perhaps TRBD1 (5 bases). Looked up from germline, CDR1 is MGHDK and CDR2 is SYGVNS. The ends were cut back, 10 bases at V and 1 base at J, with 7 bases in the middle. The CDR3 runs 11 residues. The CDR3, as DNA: TGTGCCATCCAGGGTAACTATGGCTACACCTTC. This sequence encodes CAIQGNYGYTF.

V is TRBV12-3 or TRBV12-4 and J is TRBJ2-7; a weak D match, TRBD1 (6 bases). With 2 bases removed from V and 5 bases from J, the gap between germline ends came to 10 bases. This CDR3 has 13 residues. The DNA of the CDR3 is TGTGCCAGCAGTTTACACAGGGACGACGAGCAGTACTTC. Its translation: CASSLHRDDEQYF.

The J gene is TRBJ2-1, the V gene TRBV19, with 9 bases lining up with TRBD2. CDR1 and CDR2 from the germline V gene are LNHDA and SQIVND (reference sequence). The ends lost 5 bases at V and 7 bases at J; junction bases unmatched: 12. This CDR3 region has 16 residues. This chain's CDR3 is CASSLSSGMVRNEQFF. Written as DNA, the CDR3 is TGTGCCAGTAGTTTGTCTAGCGGGATGGTAAGGAATGAGCAGTTCTTC.

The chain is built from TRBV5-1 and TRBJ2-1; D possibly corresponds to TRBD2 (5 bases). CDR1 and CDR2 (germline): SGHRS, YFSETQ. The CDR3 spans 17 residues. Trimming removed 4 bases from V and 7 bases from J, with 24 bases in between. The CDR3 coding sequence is TGCGCCAGCAGCCCCCTGGGTAGAGCGGTAATAGGGAATGAGCAGTTCTTC. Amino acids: CASSPLGRAVIGNEQFF.

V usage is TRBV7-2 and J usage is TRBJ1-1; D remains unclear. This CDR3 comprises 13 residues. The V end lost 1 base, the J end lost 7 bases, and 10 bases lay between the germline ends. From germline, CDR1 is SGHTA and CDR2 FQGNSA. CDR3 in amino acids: CASSLGQNFEAFF. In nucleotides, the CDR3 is TGTGCCAGCAGCTTAGGACAAAATTTTGAAGCTTTCTTT.

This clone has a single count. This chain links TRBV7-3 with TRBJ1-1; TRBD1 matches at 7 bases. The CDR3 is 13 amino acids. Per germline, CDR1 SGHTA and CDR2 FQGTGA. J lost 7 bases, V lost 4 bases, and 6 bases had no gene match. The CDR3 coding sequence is TGTGCCAGCAGCTACAGACAGGGCGGTGAAGCTTTCTTT. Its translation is CASSYRQGGEAFF.

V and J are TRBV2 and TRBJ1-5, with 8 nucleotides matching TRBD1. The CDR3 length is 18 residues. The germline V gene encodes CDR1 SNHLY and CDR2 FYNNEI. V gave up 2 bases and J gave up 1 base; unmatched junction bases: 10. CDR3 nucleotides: TGTGCCAGCAGTGAACAGTGGACAGGGTCGGGAAGCAATCAGCCCCAGCATTTT. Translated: CASSEQWTGSGSNQPQHF.

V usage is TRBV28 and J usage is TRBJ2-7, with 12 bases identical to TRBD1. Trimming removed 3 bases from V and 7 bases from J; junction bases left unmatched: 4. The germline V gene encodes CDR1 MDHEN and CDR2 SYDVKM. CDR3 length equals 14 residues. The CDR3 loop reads CASSLGQGAGEQYF. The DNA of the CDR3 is TGTGCCAGCAGTTTGGGACAGGGGGCAGGGGAGCAGTACTTC.

This CDR3 reads CASSLWSRGAEQYF. The DNA of the CDR3 is TGTGCCAGCAGCTTATGGAGCAGGGGGGCCGAGCAGTACTTC. The chain carries TRBV13 and TRBJ2-7; possible D gene TRBD1, 7 bases. Germline V gene sequence: CDR1 PRHDT, CDR2 FYEKMQ (reference sequence). V lost 2 bases to trimming and J lost 6 bases, with 14 bases between them. CDR3 size: 14 residues.

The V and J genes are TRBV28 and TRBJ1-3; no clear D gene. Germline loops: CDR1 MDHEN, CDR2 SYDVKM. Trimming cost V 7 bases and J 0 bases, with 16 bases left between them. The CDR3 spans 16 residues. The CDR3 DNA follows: TGTGCCAGCACCGGCCTTGACACATACTCTGGAAACACCATATATTTT. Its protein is CASTGLDTYSGNTIYF. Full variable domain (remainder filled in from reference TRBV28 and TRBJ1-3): DVKVTQSSRYLVKRTGEKVFLECVQDMDHENMFWYRQDPGLGLRLIYFSYDVKMKEKGDIPEGYSVSREKKERFSLILESASTNQTSMYLCASTGLDTYSGNTIYFGEGSWLTVV.

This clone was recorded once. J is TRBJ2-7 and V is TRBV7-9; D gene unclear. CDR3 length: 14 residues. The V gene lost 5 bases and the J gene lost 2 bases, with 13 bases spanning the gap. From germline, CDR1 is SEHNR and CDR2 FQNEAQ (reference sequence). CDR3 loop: CASSPPSVPYEQYF. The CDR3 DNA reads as TGTGCCAGCAGCCCCCCGTCGGTTCCCTACGAGCAGTACTTC.